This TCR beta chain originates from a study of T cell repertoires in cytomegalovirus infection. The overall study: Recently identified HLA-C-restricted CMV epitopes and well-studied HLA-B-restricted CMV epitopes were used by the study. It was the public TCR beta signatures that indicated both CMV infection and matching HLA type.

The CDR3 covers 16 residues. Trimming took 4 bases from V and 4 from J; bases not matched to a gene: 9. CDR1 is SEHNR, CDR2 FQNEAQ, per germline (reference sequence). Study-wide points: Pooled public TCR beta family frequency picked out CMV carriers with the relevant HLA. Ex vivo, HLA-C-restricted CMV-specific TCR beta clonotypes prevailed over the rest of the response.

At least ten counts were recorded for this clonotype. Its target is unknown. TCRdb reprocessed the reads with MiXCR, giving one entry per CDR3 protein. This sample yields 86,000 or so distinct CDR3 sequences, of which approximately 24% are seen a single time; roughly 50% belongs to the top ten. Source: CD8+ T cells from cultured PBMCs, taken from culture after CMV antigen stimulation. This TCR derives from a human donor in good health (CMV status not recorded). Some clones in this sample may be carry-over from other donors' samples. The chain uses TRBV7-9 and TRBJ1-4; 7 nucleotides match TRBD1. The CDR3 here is CASSYPRGTGNEKLFF. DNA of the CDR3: TGTGCCAGCAGCTACCCCAGGGGGACTGGTAATGAAAAACTGTTTTTT.